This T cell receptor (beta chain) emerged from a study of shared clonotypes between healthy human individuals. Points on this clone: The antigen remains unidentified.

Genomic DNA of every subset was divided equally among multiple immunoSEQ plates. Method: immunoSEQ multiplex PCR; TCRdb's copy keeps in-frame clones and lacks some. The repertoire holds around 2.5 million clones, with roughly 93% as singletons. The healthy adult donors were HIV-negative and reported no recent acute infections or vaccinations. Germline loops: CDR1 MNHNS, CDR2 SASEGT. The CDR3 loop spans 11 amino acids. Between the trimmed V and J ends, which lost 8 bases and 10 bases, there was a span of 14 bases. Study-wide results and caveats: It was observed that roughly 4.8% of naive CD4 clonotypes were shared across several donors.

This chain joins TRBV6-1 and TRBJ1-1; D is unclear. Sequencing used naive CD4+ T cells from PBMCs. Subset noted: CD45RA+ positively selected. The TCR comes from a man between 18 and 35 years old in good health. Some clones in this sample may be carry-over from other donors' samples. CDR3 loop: CASGTGRGAFF. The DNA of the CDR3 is TGTGCCAGCGGTACTGGGCGAGGAGCTTTCTTT.